This TCR beta chain was retrieved from a study of post-analysis software for immune sequencing data. Findings and limits, study-wide: Pronounced co-clustering by F measure was evident among identically batched samples. In patients, TRBV5-6, TRBV5-1 and TRBV20-1 belonged to several TRBV segments found more frequently than in controls.

The library was made from cDNA and included unique molecular identifiers. Each CDR3 protein is one row after TCRdb ran MiXCR on the PCR reads. Here the sample spans hundreds of thousands of distinct CDR3 sequences, about 32% being singletons. This clonotype was recorded a few times. Its matching antigen is unknown. The germline V gene encodes CDR1 ENHRY and CDR2 SYGVKD. V shed 10 bases and J 4 bases; nucleotides not matched to a gene: 3. CDR3 size: 13 residues. The receptor's source is a girl under 18 with multiple sclerosis. The chain has TRBV10-3 and TRBJ2-5, with 13 nucleotides matching TRBD2. Sequencing was done on a sample of blood. CDR3 coding DNA: TGTGCCACCGGACTAGCGGGAGTAGAGACCCAGTACTTC. Its translation: CATGLAGVETQYF.